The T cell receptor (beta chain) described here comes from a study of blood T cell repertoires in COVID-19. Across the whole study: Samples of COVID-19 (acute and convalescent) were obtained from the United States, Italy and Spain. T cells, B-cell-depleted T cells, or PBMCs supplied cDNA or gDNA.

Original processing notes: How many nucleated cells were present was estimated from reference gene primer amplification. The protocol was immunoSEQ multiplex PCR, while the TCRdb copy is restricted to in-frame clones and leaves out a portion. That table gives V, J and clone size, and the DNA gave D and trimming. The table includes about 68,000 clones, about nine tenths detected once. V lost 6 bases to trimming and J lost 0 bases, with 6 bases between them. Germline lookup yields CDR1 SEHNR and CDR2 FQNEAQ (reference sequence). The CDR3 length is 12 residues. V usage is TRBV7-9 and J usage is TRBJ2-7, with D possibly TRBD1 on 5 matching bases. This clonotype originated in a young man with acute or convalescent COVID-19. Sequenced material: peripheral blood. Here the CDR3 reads CASSDSSYEQYF. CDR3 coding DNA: TGTGCCAGCAGTGACAGCTCCTACGAGCAGTACTTC.